The T cell receptor (beta chain) under discussion was sequenced for a study of siplizumab effects on memory and regulatory T cells (dated by TCRdb to about 2019). Notes on the research overall: The study looked at the effect of siplizumab, an anti-CD2 antibody, on alloreactive T-cell subsets in allogeneic mixed lymphocyte reactions made from human PBMCs.

Preparation of the library involved the immunoSEQ multiplex PCR assay. Roughly 10^5 TCR templates per sample were assayed on the deep sequencing platform. Genomic DNA extracted from sorted T cells was used for TCRbeta CDR3 sequencing. The original pipeline was this. The R programming language was used for the clonal analysis of the TCRbeta CDR3 data. Alloreactive CD4+ and CD8+ clones were defined by comparing unstimulated samples with post-reaction CFSE-low samples. Alloreactive CD4+ clones were assigned to regulatory or non-regulatory origin by matching sequences to sorted unstimulated Treg and non-Treg repertoires. Entries here come from immuneACCESS through TCRdb and include only in-frame sequences with V and J called. Some clones fail to appear in such tables; in the studies checked, an unresolved V gene covers under half of the shortfall, and the cause of the remainder is unknown. V, J and clone size are taken as reported in that table, and D and trimming were inferred from the DNA itself. In all, the sample holds some 100,000 clones, and about 95% of those were seen once. The ten largest clonotypes hold under 0.7% of the sample.

Including the terminal cysteine and phenylalanine, the CDR3 comprises 13 residues. The DNA shown is the 39-base CDR3, in frame from base 1. The germline ends are 8 bases apart after V is trimmed by 6 bases and J by 0 bases. CDR1 is given as MDHEN and CDR2 as SYDVKM, both from the germline V gene. In the case of this clone: Its cognate antigen has yet to be identified. No much larger clone exists at a distance of one base, and base qualities are not known.

Sorted unstimulated T cells, along with proliferating T cells recovered from mixed lymphocyte reactions, underwent TCRbeta CDR3 sequencing. Fresh whole blood from roughly ten HLA-typed healthy donors served as the source for isolating PBMCs. To map where alloreactive clones came from, unstimulated CD4+ regulatory T cells were FACS-sorted. The research as a whole found: Because sequences below about 10^-5 frequency were poorly captured, only a minor fraction of alloreactive clones could be mapped to unstimulated subsets. Whether proliferating Tregs from siplizumab cultures actually had suppressive function was not functionally confirmed. A naive or memory phenotype could not be assigned to roughly 75-95% of proliferating CD4+ or CD8+ clones. Unstimulated naive T cells appeared to be more diverse than memory T cells, and naive cells seemed to make a substantial contribution to the alloresponse. In reactions with siplizumab, an average of roughly 70% of mappable alloreactive CD4+ clones were Treg-derived, compared with 25% to 30% in control reactions. The cumulative frequency of alloreactive sequences that could be traced back to unstimulated CD4+ memory T cells was significantly reduced by siplizumab.

The chain is assembled from TRBV28 and TRBJ1-2, and perhaps TRBD1 as D gene, on 5 matching bases. The receptor was isolated from a human donor in good health. Sample: Tregs sorted from blood. At the DNA level, the sequence is TGTGCCAGCAGGGGGCAGCCTAACTATGGCTACACCTTC. Translated, it reads CASRGQPNYGYTF.